The rows below give T cell receptor beta chains drawn from one sample of a study of T cell responses to AZD1222 COVID-19 vaccine. Sequenced by immunoSEQ multiplex PCR; TCRdb stores in-frame clones only, minus some. This sample has 20,000 to 30,000 clones, with more than 75% found just once. The specimen comprised peripheral blood, sampled 28 days after the second AZD1222 dose. The source of these receptors is an adult who received the AZD1222 COVID-19 vaccine. CDR3s include the opening cysteine and the closing phenylalanine or tryptophan. The D gene is left open where the match is weak. Not every row has a clone size; where given, it reads once, few, many or a size class.

>-|-|TRBJ2-7|TRBV2
TGTGCCAGCAGTCCGTACAGGGAGGCTACCGAGCAGTACTTC
CASSPYREATEQYF
>-|-|TRBJ1-1|TRBV5-1
TGCGCCAGCAGCTTGGACGCAGACACTGAAGCTTTCTTT
CASSLDADTEAFF
>-|-|TRBJ2-6|TRBV5-5
TGTGCCAGCAGCTTCCGACAGAACCGGGCCAACGTCCTGACTTTC
CASSFRQNRANVLTF
>-|-|TRBJ2-3|TRBV28
TGTGCCAGCAGTTTATTCTCACCAGGGGATACGCAGTATTTT
CASSLFSPGDTQYF
>-|TRBD2|TRBJ2-1|TRBV24-1
TGTGCCACCAGTGATGTCCGCGGGAGGGCCGAGGAGCAGTTCTTC
CATSDVRGRAEEQFF
>-|-|TRBJ2-5|TRBV29-1
TGCAGCGTGGGGAATCTAGCGACCCAAGAGACCCAGTACTTC
CSVGNLATQETQYF
>once|-|TRBJ1-1|TRBV2
TGTGCCAGCAACAACCCCGGACTGCTAAACACTGAAGCTTTCTTT
CASNNPGLLNTEAFF
>-|TRBD2|TRBJ2-1|TRBV18
TGTGCCACCACGACTAGCGATTACAATGAGCAGTTCTTC
CATTTSDYNEQFF
>-|-|TRBJ2-7|TRBV7-8
TGTGCCAGCAGCTGGACCGGGACACTAAAATACGAGCAGTACTTC
CASSWTGTLKYEQYF
>once|TRBD1|TRBJ1-2|TRBV18
TGTGCCAGCTCACCAGACACAGGGGGACGGTGGGGCTACACCTTC
CASSPDTGGRWGYTF
>-|-|TRBJ1-1|TRBV28
TGTGCCAGCAGCGACCACGGGACGAGGCCTGAAGCTTTCTTT
CASSDHGTRPEAFF
>few|-|TRBJ1-1|TRBV6-5
TGTGCCAGCAACGACCGGGGGAAAGGGACTGAAGCTTTCTTT
CASNDRGKGTEAFF
>-|-|TRBJ1-5|TRBV7-9
TGTGCCAGCAGCTTAGCTAGCCAGCCCCAGCATTTT
CASSLASQPQHF
>-|TRBD1|TRBJ1-6|TRBV7-9
TGTGCCAGCAGCTCAAGACAGGGAACGCTCAATTCACCCCTCCACTTT
CASSSRQGTLNSPLHF